The sequence of this T cell receptor (beta chain) was determined in a study of cytomegalovirus exposure and HLA in healthy donors. CDR3 length: 17 residues. CDR1 is MGHRA and CDR2 is YSYEKL in the germline V gene. The V segment lost 0 bases and the J segment 1 base; nucleotides outside the gene matches: 1. Notes on the study in general: The authors later linked a missense DCLRE1C variant to TCR beta V- and J-gene trimming.

The PCR ran on 60 Vbeta and 13 Jbeta primers. Clones were read by immunoSEQ multiplex PCR, and TCRdb kept only the in-frame ones, dropping some. The sample includes 100,000 or so clones, 83% of them seen just once. As for this clone: Its antigen remains unidentified.

The rearrangement uses TRBV4-1 and TRBJ2-5; 14 bases are a match to TRBD2. The TCR comes from a man aged 18 to 29 in good health and CMV-seronegative. The sample comprised PBMCs. CDR3 protein: CASSQEGLAGVQETQYF. CDR3 sequence (DNA): TGCGCCAGCAGCCAAGAGGGACTAGCGGGGGTCCAAGAGACCCAGTACTTC.